What follows is one TCR beta chain and its context. The antigen remains undetermined. The single heparinised draw taken from each donor contained about 110 mL of blood on average. The sequenced template was cDNA made from the entire isolated RNA. Generated by immunoSEQ multiplex PCR, the TCRdb table keeps only in-frame clones and is missing some. The repertoire consists of 500,000 to 800,000 clones, with 12% occurring once and the leading ten covering more than 0.095%. The data derive from a study of beta chain features in type 1 diabetes. Broader study findings: Patients with type 1 diabetes showed fewer VDJ junction insertions and more deletions. The cDNA sequencing approach could over-represent high-TCR-expressing cells. Significant though moderate, a shortening of TCRB CDR3s appeared in all four CD4+ subsets of Type 1 diabetes patients.

This CDR3 comprises 16 residues. Losses at the gene ends were 1 base for V and 9 bases for J; bases not matched to a gene: 13. Looked up from germline, CDR1 is GTSNPN and CDR2 is SVGIG (reference sequence). The TCR comes from a man aged 25-40 years with type 1 diabetes. The rearrangement uses TRBV30 and TRBJ2-5; 11 bases are a match to TRBD1. Sequencing used naive CD4+ T cells from blood. The CDR3 region is CAWSDQFGTGGTAQYF. CDR3 sequence (DNA): TGTGCCTGGAGTGATCAGTTCGGGACAGGGGGTACGGCCCAGTACTTC.